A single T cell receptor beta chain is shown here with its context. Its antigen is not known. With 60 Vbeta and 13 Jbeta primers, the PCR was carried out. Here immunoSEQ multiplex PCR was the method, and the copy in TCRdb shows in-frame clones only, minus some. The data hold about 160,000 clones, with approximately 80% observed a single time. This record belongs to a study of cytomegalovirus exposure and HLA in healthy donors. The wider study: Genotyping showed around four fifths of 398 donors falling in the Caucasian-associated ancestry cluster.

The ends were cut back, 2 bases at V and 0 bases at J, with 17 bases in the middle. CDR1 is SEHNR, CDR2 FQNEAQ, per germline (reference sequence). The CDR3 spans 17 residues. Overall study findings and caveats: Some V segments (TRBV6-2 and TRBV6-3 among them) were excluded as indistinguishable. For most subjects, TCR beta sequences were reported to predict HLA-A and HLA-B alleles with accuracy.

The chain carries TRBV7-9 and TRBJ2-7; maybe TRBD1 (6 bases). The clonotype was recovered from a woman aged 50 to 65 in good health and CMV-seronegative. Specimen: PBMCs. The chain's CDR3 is CASSLKLRTASSYEQYF. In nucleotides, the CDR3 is TGTGCCAGCAGCTTAAAACTACGGACAGCGAGCTCCTACGAGCAGTACTTC.